This T cell receptor (beta chain) was recorded in a study of monozygotic twins with inflammatory bowel disease. Study-wide results and limits: Added variability in patient repertoires may stem from differing immunosuppressive treatments.

On this clonotype: Its antigen is undetermined.

This CDR3 comprises 13 residues. Per the germline V gene, CDR1 is GTSNPN and CDR2 is SVGIG (reference sequence). The input for each TCR library was around 3.5 ug of total RNA. Via template switching, UMIs carrying a 6-nucleotide sample barcode were introduced. Nested PCRs (approximately 16 and 10 cycles, two total) were applied to TCRalpha and TCRbeta cDNA. TCRdb derives one entry per CDR3 protein from the 5' RACE reads, leaving out DNA. This sample contains about 330,000 distinct CDR3 sequences. The chain couples TRBV30 to TRBJ1-2; TCRdb calls TRBD1, which cannot be checked without DNA. Sequencing input: blood. The receptor comes from a human donor with ulcerative colitis or Crohn's disease, or a healthy co-twin of an affected twin (not recorded which). This CDR3 is CAWSTTGAYGYTF.